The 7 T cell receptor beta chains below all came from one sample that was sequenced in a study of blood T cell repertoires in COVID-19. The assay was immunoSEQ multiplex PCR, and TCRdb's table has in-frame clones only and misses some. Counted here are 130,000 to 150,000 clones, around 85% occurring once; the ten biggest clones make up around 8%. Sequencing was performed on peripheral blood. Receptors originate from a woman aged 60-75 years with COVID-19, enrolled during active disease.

DNA of the CDR3: TGTGCCAGCAGCCCTCCGCGCGACACGAACACCGGGGAGCTGTTTTTT. Amino acid sequence: CASSPPRDTNTGELFF. This chain joins TRBV25-1 and TRBJ2-2; no clear D gene. This CDR3 contains 16 residues. Trimming removed 6 bases at V and 0 bases at J, with 14 bases between. CDR1 is MGHDK, CDR2 SYGVNS, per germline.

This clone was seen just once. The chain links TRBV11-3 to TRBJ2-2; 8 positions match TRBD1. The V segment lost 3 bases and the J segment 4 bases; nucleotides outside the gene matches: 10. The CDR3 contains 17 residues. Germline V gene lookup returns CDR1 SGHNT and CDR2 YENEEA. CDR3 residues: CASSLNWGQEVTGELFF. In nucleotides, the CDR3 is TGTGCCAGCAGCTTGAATTGGGGACAGGAGGTCACCGGGGAGCTGTTTTTT.

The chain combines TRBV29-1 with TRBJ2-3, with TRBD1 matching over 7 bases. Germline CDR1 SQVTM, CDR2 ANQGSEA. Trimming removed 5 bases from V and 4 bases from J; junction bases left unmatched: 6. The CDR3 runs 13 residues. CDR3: CSVRQGVSDTQYF. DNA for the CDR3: TGCAGCGTTCGGCAGGGGGTCTCAGATACGCAGTATTTT.

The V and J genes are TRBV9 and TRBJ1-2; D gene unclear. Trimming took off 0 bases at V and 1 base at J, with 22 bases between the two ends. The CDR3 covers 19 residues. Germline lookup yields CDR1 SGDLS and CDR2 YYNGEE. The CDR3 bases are TGTGCCAGCAGCGTAGCAGAGGGAGCCCTCACACTCTTTAACTATGGCTACACCTTC. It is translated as CASSVAEGALTLFNYGYTF.

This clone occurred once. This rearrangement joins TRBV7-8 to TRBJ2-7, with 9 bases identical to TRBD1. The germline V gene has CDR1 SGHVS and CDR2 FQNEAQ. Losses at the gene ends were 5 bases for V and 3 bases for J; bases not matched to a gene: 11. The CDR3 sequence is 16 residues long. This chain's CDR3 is CASSRGTGIDYYEQYF. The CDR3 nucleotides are TGTGCCAGCAGCCGCGGGACAGGGATAGATTACTACGAGCAGTACTTC. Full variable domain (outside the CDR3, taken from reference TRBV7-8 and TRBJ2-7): GAGVSQSPRYKVAKRGQDVALRCDPISGHVSLFWYQQALGQGPEFLTYFQNEAQLDKSGLPSDRFFAERPEGSVSTLKIQRTQQEDSAVYLCASSRGTGIDYYEQYFGPGTRLTVT.

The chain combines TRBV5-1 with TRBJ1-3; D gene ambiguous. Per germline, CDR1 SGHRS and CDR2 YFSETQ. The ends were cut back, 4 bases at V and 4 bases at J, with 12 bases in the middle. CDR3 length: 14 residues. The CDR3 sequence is CASSPLERGNTIYF. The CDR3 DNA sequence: TGCGCCAGCAGCCCGTTGGAGAGGGGAAACACCATATATTTT.

The chain's CDR3 is CATSRDRPYEQYF. The CDR3 DNA follows: TGTGCCACCAGCAGGGACAGGCCCTACGAGCAGTACTTC. J is TRBJ2-7 and V is TRBV15, with 7 bases matching TRBD1. The CDR3 totals 13 residues. V was clipped by 3 bases and J by 2 bases; unmatched bases: 1. Germline lookup yields CDR1 LNHNV and CDR2 YYDKDF (reference sequence).